The 4 T cell receptor beta chains reported below all come from one sample, sequenced in a study of T cells after yellow fever vaccination (dated by TCRdb to 2018 to 2020). Receptors were amplified or captured by 5' RACE. TCRdb shows the sequencer as Illumina NovaSeq 6000. TCRdb took the public reads, trimmed them with fastp at Q25, ran MiXCR for clone calling and kept in-frame beta chains. Rows are unified per CDR3 protein, each entry keeping the most common DNA and genes. This sample has some 240,000 distinct CDR3 sequences in its table, and 3.2% of those were observed once. Around 3.3% of the sample is in the top ten clones. This specimen's treatment or condition label, interpreted: live attenuated yellow fever vaccine strain. Specimen: CD4+ T cells sorted from PBMCs, collected 10 days after the yellow fever booster vaccination. The receptors were sampled from a man in his late teens or twenties who received the YFV17D yellow fever vaccine.

This clonotype was found many times. The V and J genes are TRBV12-3 or TRBV12-4 and TRBJ2-2; maybe TRBD1 (6 bases). This CDR3 region has 15 residues. The V end lost 5 bases, the J end lost 4 bases, and 14 bases lay between the germline ends. The CDR3 bases are TGTGCCAGCAGTCCGGAGTCAGGGGCCACCGGGGAGCTGTTTTTT. Translation gives CASSPESGATGELFF.

This clonotype was observed at least ten times. The V gene is TRBV11-3, the J gene TRBJ2-7; 7 positions agree with TRBD1. Germline V lookup: CDR1 SGHNT, CDR2 YENEEA. J gave up 6 bases and V 0 bases, and 2 bases lay outside the gene matches. The CDR3 spans 13 residues. The CDR3 reads CASSLESGGEQYF. The CDR3 nucleotides read TGTGCCAGCAGCTTAGAGTCAGGGGGCGAGCAGTACTTC.

This clonotype was observed many times. The chain employs TRBV7-9 and TRBJ1-4, with D hard to call. Trimming left V 7 bases short and J 8 bases short, with 11 bases between. There are 12 residues in the CDR3. Germline V CDR1 and CDR2: SEHNR, FQNEAQ (reference sequence). CDR3 residues: CASTPFGEKLFF. In DNA form, the CDR3 reads TGTGCCAGCACTCCCTTCGGGGAAAAACTGTTTTTT.

This clonotype has at least ten counts. The chain joins TRBV20-1 to TRBJ1-6; D possibly corresponds to TRBD1 (5 bases). V lost 2 bases and J 9 bases, leaving 17 bases between the germline ends. Germline CDR1 and CDR2: DFQATT and SNEGSKA (reference sequence). This CDR3 spans 15 amino acids. CDR3 loop: CSARPPAGGVSPLHF. The CDR3 DNA reads as TGCAGTGCTAGACCTCCTGCCGGGGGGGTTTCACCCCTCCACTTT.